This T cell receptor beta chain came from a study of blood T cell repertoires in COVID-19. Exposed volunteers were people who met a COVID-19 case within 2 weeks before study entry. The CDR3 consists of 14 residues. Per the germline V gene, CDR1 is MDHEN and CDR2 is SYDVKM. V gave up 3 bases and J gave up 5 bases, with 14 bases separating them. This clone has a single count. Profiling relied on immunoSEQ multiplex PCR, and the TCRdb table lists in-frame clones only, not all of them. The sample contains roughly 400,000 clones, approximately 91% of which appear only once. Sequenced: PBMCs or T cells enriched from blood (not recorded which). The chain links TRBV28 to TRBJ2-7; tentative D call: TRBD1 (5 bases). The receptor was isolated from a young woman who had been exposed to COVID-19. The CDR3 sequence: CASSLYRSDNEQYF. The CDR3 bases are TGTGCCAGCAGTTTGTACAGGTCGGATAACGAGCAGTACTTC.